A single TCR beta chain is shown here with its context. Its antigen is still unknown. The CDR3 runs 14 residues. The V segment lost 4 bases and the J segment 4 bases; nucleotides outside the gene matches: 4. Germline V gene lookup returns CDR1 SGHVS and CDR2 FQNEAQ. The data belong to a study of T cell responses to AZD1222 COVID-19 vaccine. Data came from immunoSEQ multiplex PCR; TCRdb stores just in-frame clones and leaves some out. The data contain 100,000 to 150,000 clones, roughly 93% of them seen just once; the ten biggest clones take up around 0.98%. The study's findings and limits: Across the whole spike, CD4 TCRs peaked at regions 160-218 and 743-854. It should be noted that donors were predominantly white British and more often female, and clonal diversity was possibly underestimated. Repertoires in all cases were sampled only once the peak T cell response had passed. Compared with day 0, the breadth and depth of the Spike-specific TCR repertoire rose significantly after two doses of AZD1222.

The receptor's source is an adult who received the AZD1222 COVID-19 vaccine. This chain uses TRBV7-8 with TRBJ2-3; TRBD2 aligns across 8 bases. Specimen: peripheral blood, collected 28 days after the second AZD1222 dose. CDR3 coding DNA: TGTGCCAGCAGCTCTGGACTAGCCCCAGATACGCAGTATTTT. Its translation: CASSSGLAPDTQYF.